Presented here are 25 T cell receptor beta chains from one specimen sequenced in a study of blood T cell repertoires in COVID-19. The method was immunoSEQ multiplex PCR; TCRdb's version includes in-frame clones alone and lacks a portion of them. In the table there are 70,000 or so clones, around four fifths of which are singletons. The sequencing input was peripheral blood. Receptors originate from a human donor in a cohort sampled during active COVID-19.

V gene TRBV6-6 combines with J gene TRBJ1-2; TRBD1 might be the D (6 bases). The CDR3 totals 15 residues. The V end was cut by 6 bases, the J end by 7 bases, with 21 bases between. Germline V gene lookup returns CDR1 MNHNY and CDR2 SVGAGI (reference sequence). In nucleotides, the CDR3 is TGTGCCAGCAGCCAAGCTGCAGGGGCGAGTAGTGGCTACACCTTC. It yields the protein CASSQAAGASSGYTF.

Here the CDR3 reads CASSPSGGHEQFF. CDR3 coding DNA: TGTGCCAGCAGCCCATCGGGAGGACATGAGCAGTTCTTC. The chain links TRBV11-3 to TRBJ2-1; TRBD2 matches at 7 bases. V was pared by 5 bases and J by 8 bases, with 6 bases of the junction left unmatched. The CDR3 loop spans 13 amino acids. Germline V lookup: CDR1 SGHNT, CDR2 YENEEA.

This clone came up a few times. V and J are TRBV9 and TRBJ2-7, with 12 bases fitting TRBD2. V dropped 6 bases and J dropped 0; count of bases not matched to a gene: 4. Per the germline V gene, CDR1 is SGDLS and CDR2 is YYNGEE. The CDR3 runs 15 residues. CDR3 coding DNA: TGTGCCAGCACGCCGGGACTAGCGGGCTCCTACGAGCAGTACTTC. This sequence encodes CASTPGLAGSYEQYF.

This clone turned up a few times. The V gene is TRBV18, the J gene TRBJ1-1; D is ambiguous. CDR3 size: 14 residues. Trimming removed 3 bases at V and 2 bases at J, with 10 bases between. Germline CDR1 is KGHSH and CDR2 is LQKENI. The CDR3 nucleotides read TGTGCCAGCTCACCCCGTGGAGAAAACACTGAAGCTTTCTTT. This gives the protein CASSPRGENTEAFF.

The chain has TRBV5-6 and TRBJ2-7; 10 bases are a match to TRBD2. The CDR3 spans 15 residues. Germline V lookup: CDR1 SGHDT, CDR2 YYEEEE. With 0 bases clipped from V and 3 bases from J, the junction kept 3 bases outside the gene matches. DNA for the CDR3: TGTGCCAGCAGCTTGGCTAGCGGGAGTGTCTACGAGCAGTACTTC. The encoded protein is CASSLASGSVYEQYF.

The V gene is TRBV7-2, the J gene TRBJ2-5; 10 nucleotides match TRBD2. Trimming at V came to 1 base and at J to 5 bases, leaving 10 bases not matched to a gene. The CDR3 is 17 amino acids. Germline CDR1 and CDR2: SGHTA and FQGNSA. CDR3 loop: CASSLVPSGRAGETQYF. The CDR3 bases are TGTGCCAGCAGCTTAGTGCCCAGCGGGAGGGCCGGGGAGACCCAGTACTTC.

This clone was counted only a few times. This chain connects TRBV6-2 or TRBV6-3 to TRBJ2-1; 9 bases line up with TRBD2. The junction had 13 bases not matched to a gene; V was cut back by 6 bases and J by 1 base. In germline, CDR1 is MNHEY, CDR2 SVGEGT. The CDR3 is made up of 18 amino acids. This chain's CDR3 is CASSRRTSETLSYNEQFF. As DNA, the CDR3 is TGTGCCAGCAGCCGAAGGACTAGCGAGACCTTATCCTACAATGAGCAGTTCTTC.

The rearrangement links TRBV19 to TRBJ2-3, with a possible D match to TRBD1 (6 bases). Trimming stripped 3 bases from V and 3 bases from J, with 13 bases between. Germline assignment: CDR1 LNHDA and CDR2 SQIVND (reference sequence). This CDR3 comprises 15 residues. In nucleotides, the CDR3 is TGTGCCAGTAGTATCCGTATGGGGGCAACAGATACGCAGTATTTT. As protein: CASSIRMGATDTQYF.

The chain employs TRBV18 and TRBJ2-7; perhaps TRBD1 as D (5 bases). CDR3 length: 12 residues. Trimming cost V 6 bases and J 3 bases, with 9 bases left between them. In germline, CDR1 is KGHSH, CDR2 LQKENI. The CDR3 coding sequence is TGTGCCAGCTCGCAACAGGACTACGAGCAGTACTTC. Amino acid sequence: CASSQQDYEQYF.

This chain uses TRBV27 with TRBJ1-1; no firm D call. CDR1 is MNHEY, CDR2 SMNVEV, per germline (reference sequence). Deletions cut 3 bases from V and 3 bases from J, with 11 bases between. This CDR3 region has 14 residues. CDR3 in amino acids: CASSFEGMHTEAFF. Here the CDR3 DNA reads TGTGCCAGCAGTTTTGAGGGCATGCACACTGAAGCTTTCTTT.

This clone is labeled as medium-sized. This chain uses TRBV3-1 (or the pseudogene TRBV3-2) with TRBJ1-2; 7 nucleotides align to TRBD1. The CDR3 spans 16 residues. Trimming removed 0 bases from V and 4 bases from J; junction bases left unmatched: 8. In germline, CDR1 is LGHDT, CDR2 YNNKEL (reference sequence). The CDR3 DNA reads TGTGCCAGCAGCCAAGAGGCCCTACAGGGGACCTATGGCTACACCTTC. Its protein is CASSQEALQGTYGYTF.

The CDR3 loop reads CASSNGTSGSGDQETQYF. The CDR3, as DNA: TGTGCCAGCAGCAACGGGACTAGCGGGAGCGGGGACCAAGAGACCCAGTACTTC. The rearrangement links TRBV21-1 to TRBJ2-5; the table's D call, TRBD2, was not checked against the DNA. TRBV21-1 is assigned pseudogene status. CDR3 length: 18 residues.

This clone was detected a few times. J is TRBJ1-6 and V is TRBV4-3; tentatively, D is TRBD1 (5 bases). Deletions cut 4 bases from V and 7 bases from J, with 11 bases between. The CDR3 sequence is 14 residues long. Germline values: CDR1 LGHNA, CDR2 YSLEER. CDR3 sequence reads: CASSRGRGNSPLHF. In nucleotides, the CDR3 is TGCGCCAGCAGCCGGGGCAGAGGAAATTCACCCCTCCACTTT.

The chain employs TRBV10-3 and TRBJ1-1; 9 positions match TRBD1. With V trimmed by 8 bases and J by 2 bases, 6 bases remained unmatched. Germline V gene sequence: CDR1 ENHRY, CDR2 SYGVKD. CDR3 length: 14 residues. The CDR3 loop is CAIDRGGTNTEAFF. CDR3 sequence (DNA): TGTGCCATCGACAGGGGGGGAACCAACACTGAAGCTTTCTTT.

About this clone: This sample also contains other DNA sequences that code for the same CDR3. CDR3 sequence: CASSATLWDRGGYGYTF. The CDR3 DNA is TGTGCCAGCAGCGCAACACTCTGGGACAGGGGAGGCTATGGCTACACCTTC. The gene calls are TRBV9 and TRBJ1-2, with 10 bases lining up with TRBD1. Germline loops: CDR1 SGDLS, CDR2 YYNGEE. V dropped 3 bases and J dropped 4; count of bases not matched to a gene: 12. The CDR3 length is 17 residues.

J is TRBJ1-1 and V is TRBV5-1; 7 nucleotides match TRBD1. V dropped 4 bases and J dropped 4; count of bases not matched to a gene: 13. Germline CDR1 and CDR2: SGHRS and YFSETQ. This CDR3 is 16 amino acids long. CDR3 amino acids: CASSIGTADGGTEAFF. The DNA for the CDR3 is TGCGCCAGCAGCATCGGGACAGCTGACGGGGGCACTGAAGCTTTCTTT.

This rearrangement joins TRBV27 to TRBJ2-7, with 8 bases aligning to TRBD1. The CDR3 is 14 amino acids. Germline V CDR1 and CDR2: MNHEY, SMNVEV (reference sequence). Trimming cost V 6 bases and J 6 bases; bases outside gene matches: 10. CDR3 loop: CASRKTGGLGEQYF. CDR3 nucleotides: TGTGCCAGCAGGAAAACAGGGGGTTTGGGCGAGCAGTACTTC.

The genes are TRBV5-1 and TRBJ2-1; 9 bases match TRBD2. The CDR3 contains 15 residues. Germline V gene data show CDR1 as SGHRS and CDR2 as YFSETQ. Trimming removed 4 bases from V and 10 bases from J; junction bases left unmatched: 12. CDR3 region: CASSPGTSILVEQFF. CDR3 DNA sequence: TGCGCCAGCAGCCCCGGGACTAGCATCTTGGTAGAGCAGTTCTTC.

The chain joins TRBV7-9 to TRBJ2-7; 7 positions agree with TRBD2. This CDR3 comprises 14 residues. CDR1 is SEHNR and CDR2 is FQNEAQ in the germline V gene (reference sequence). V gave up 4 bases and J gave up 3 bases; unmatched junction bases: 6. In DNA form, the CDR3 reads TGTGCCAGCAGCTACACCGGACTAGTCTACGAGCAGTACTTC. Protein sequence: CASSYTGLVYEQYF. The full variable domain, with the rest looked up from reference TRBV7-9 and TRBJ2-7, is DTGVSQNPRHKITKRGQNVTFRCDPISEHNRLYWYRQTLGQGPEFLTYFQNEAQLEKSRLLSDRFSAERPKGSFSTLEIQRTEQGDSAMYLCASSYTGLVYEQYFGPGTRLTVT.

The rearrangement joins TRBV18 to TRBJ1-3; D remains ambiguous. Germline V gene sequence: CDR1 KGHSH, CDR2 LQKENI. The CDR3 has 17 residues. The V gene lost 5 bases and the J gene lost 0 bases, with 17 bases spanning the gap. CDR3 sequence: CASSTGGSLSSGNTIYF. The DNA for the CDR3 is TGTGCCAGCTCAACCGGAGGCAGCTTGAGCTCTGGAAACACCATATATTTT. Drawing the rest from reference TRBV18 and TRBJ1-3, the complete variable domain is NAGVMQNPRHLVRRRGQEARLRCSPMKGHSHVYWYRQLPEEGLKFMVYLQKENIIDESGMPKERFSAEFPKEGPSILRIQQVVRGDSAAYFCASSTGGSLSSGNTIYFGEGSWLTVV.

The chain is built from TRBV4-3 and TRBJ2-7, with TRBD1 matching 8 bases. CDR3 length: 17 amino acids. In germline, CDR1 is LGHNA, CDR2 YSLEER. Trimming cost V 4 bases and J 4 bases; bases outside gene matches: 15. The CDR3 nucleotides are TGCGCCAGCAGCCGGGCACAACTCGGGACAGGAAATTACGAGCAGTACTTC. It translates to CASSRAQLGTGNYEQYF.

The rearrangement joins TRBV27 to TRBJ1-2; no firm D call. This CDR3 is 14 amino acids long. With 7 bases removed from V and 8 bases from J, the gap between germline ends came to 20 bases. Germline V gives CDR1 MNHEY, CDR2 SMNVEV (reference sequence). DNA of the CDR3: TGTGCCAGCACTCCGTATTGGAGGAGCGGGGGCTACACCTTC. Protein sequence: CASTPYWRSGGYTF.

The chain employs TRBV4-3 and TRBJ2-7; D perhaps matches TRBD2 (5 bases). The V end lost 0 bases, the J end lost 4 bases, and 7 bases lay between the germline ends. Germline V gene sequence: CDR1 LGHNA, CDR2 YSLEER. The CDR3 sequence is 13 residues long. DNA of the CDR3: TGCGCCAGCAGCCAAGATAGGGAGTACGAGCAGTACTTC. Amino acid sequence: CASSQDREYEQYF.

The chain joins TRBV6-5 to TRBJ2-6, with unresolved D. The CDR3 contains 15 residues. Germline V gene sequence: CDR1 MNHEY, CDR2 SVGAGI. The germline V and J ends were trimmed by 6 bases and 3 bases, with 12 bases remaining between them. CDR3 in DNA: TGTGCCAGCAGCCACCCAACGGTTGGGGCCAACGTCCTGACTTTC. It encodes CASSHPTVGANVLTF.

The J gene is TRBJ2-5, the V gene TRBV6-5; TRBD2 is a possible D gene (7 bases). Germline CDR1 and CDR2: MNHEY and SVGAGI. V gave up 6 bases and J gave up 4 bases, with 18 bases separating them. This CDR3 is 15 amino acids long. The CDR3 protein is CASSLRGRAVETQYF. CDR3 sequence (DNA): TGTGCCAGCAGCCTTAGGGGGAGGGCCGTAGAGACCCAGTACTTC.